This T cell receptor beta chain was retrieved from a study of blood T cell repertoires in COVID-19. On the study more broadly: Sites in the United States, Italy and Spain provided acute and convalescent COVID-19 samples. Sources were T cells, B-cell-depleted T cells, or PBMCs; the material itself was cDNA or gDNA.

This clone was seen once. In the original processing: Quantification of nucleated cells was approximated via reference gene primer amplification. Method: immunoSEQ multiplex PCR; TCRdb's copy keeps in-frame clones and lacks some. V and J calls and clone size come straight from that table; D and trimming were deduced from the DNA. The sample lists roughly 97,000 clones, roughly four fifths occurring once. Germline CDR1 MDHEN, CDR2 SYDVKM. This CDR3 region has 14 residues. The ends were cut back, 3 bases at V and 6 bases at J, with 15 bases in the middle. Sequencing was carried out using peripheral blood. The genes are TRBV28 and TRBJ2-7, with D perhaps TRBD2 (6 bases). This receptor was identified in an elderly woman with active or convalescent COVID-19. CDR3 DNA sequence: TGTGCCAGCAGTTTGCTTTCGACTAGTGGCGAGCAGTACTTC. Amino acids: CASSLLSTSGEQYF.